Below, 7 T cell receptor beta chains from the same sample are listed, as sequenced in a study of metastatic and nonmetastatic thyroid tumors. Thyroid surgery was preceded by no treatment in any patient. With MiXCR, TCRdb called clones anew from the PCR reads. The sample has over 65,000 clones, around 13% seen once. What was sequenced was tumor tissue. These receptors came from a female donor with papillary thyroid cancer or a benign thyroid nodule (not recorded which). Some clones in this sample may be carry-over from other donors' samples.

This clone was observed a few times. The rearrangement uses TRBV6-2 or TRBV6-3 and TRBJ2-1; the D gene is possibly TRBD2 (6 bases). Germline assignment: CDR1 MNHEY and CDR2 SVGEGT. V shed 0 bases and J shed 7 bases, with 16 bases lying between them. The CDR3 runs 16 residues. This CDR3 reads CASSYSGGPKWNEQFF. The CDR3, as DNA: TGTGCCAGCAGTTACTCGGGAGGTCCCAAATGGAATGAGCAGTTCTTC.

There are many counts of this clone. The CDR3, as DNA: TGTGCCACGAGCACAGGGGGCAACTATGGCTACACCTTC. Protein sequence: CATSTGGNYGYTF. The chain has TRBV24-1 and TRBJ1-2; 9 nucleotides match TRBD1. This CDR3 has 13 residues. The junction had 4 bases not matched to a gene; V was cut back by 10 bases and J by 2 bases. CDR1 and CDR2 from the germline V gene are KGHDR and SFDVKD.

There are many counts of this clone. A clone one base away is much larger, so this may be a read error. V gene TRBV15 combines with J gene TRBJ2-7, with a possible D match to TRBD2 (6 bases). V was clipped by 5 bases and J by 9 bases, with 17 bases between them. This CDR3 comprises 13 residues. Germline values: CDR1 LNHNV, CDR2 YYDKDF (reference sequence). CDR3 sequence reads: CATSPDRRGGQYF. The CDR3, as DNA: TGTGCCACCAGCCCGGACCGGCGGGGAGGGCAGTACTTC.

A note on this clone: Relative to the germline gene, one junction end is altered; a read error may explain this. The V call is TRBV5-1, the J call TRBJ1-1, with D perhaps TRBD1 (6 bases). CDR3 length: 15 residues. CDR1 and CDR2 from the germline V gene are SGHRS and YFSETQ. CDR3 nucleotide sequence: TGCGCCAGCTGCTTGTATGGGCGGGGGCACACTGAAGCTTTCTTT. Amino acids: CASCLYGRGHTEAFF.

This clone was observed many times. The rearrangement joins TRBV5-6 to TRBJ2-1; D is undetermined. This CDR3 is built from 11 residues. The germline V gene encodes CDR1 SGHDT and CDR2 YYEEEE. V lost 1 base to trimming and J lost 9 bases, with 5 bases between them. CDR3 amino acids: CASSLNTEQFF. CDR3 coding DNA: TGTGCCAGCAGCTTGAATACTGAGCAGTTCTTC.

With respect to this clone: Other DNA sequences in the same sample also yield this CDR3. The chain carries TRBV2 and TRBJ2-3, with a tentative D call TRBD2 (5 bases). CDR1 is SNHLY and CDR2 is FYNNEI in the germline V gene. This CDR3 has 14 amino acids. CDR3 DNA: TGTGCAAGCGGTGCAGAGTCGGGGACAGATACGCAGTATTTT. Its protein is CASGAESGTDTQYF. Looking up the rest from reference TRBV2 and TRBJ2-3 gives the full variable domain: EPEVTQTPSHQVTQMGQEVILRCVPISNHLYFYWYRQILGQKVEFLVSFYNNEISEKSEIFDDQFSVERPDGSNFTLKIRSTKLEDSAMYFCASGAESGTDTQYFGPGTRLTVL.

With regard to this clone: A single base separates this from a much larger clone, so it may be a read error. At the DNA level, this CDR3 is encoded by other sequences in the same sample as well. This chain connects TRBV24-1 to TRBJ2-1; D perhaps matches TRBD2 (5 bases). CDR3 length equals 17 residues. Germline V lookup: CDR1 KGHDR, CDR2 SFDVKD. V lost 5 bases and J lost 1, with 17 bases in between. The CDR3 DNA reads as TGTGCCACCAGTGCAACGGACCTCCGGGGTTCCTACAATGAGCAGTTCTTC. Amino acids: CATSATDLRGSYNEQFF.